The text below deals with one T cell receptor beta chain. Its antigen is unknown. Within one base of it there is no much larger clone, and no base qualities were kept. Taken from the germline V gene, the CDR1 and CDR2 loops are MDHEN and SYDVKM. V loses 6 bases of germline sequence and J loses 5 bases, and the interval between the two ends is 10 bases. The CDR3, cysteine through phenylalanine, is 13 amino acids long. Only the CDR3 part of the read is kept: 39 bases, read in frame from the first base. This entry belongs to a study of ipilimumab plus nivolumab after autologous stem cell transplantation (dated by TCRdb to the early 2020s). Concerning the study at large: A median of 5 ipilimumab doses and fewer than ten nivolumab doses was received by trial patients. Patients in the myeloma cohort were either high-risk and transplant-naive or had relapsed within 3 years of a first autologous transplant. The intent-to-treat population of the trial consisted of approximately 40 patients. Patients undergoing autologous transplant for high-risk diffuse large B cell lymphoma, mature T cell lymphoma, or multiple myeloma were enrolled in the trial.

Checkpoint therapy began 14 to 28 days after autologous transplant, with ipilimumab given at 1 mg/kg intravenously on day 1 of selected weeks. Nivolumab was administered at 3 mg/kg intravenously on day 1 of weeks 1, 4, 7, 10, and every two weeks through week 26. Combined checkpoint inhibition with ipilimumab and nivolumab as consolidation after autologous stem cell transplantation was tested in a Phase Ib clinical trial. Results the study describes overall, beyond this receptor: Per the authors, a biologic rationale for further study of the post-transplant checkpoint inhibition approach was offered by T cell receptor repertoire, regulatory T cell phenotype and gut microbiota profiles. Combined checkpoint inhibition appeared tolerable as post-transplant consolidation, according to the authors' conclusion.

Libraries were prepared through the immunoSEQ multiplex PCR assay. Entries here come from immuneACCESS through TCRdb and include only in-frame sequences with V and J called. Some clones fail to appear in such tables; in the studies checked, an unresolved V gene covers under half of the shortfall, and the cause of the remainder is unknown. The sample profile shows some 45,000 clones; roughly 88% of them were found once. The top ten clones comprise approximately 0.88% of the sample. The V and J segments used are TRBV28 and TRBJ1-4; tentative D gene TRBD1, with 6 bases matching. This clonotype originated in a male donor with multiple myeloma. Sequencing used PBMCs, obtained in a trial of ipilimumab plus nivolumab as post-transplant consolidation. The sequenced DNA: TGTGCCAGCAGGGGGGCGGGGAATGAAAAACTGTTTTTT. The encoded protein is CASRGAGNEKLFF.